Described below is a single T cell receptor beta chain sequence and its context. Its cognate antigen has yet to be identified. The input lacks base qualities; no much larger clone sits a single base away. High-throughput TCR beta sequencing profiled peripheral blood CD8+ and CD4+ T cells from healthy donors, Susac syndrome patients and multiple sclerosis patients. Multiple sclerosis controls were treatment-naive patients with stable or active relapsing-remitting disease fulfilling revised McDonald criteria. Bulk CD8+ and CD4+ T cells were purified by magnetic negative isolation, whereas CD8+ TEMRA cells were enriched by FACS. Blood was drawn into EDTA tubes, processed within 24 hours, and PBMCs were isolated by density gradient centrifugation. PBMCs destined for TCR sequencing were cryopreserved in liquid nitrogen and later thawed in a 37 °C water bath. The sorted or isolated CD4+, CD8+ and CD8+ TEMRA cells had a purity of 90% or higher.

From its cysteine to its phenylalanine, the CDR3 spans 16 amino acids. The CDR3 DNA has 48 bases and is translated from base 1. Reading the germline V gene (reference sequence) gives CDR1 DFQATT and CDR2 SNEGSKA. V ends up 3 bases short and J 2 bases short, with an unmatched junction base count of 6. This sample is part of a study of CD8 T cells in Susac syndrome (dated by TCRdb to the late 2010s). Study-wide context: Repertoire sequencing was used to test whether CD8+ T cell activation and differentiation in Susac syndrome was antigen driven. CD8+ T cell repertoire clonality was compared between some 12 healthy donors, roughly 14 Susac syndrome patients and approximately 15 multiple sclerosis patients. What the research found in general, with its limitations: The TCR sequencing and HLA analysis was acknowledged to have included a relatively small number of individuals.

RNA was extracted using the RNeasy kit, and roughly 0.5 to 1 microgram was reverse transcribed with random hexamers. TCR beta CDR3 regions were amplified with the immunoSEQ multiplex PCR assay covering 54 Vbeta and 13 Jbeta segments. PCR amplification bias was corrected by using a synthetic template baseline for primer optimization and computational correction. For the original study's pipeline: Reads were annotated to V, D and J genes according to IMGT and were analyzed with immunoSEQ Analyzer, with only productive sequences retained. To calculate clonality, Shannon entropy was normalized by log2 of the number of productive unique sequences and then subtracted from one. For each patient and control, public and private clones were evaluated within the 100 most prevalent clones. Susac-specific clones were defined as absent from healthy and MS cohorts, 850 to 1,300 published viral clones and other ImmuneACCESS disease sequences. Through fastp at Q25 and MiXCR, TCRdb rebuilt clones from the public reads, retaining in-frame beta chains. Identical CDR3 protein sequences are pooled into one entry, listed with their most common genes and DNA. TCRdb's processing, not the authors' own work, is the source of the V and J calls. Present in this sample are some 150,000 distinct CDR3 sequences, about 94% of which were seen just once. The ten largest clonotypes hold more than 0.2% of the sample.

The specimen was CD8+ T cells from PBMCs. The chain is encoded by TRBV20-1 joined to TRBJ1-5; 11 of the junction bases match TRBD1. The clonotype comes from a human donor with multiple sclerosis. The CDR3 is CSARDRGLGGNQPQHF. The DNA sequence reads TGCAGTGCTAGGGACAGGGGGCTAGGTGGCAATCAGCCCCAGCATTTT.